This TCR beta chain was identified in a study of blood T cell repertoires in COVID-19. Per the study methods: Amplification from reference gene primers served as the basis for estimated nucleated cell counts. Using immunoSEQ multiplex PCR, the repertoire was profiled, and TCRdb retains in-frame clones only, with some absent. The D gene and trimming were derived from the DNA, and the V and J assignments and clone size from that table. In the table there are about 120,000 clones, roughly 90% of which are singletons. The trim removed 6 bases at V and 5 bases at J, leaving 11 bases unmatched. CDR3 size: 15 residues. Germline loops: CDR1 MNHEY, CDR2 SVGAGI.

The rearrangement joins TRBV6-5 to TRBJ2-7; TRBD1 agrees at 9 bases. This sequence originates from a human donor with acute or convalescent COVID-19. The donor label of this sample is uncertain. Sequencing was done on a sample of peripheral blood. As DNA, the CDR3 is TGTGCCAGCAGACAACCGGGACAGGGAGTGCACGAGCAGTACTTC. This translates into CASRQPGQGVHEQYF.